Sequencing of this T cell receptor beta chain was carried out in a study of blood T cell repertoires in COVID-19. Methods used by the authors: Cell counts per sample came from amplifying reference gene primers. The assay was immunoSEQ multiplex PCR, and TCRdb's table has in-frame clones only and misses some. D and trimming come from the DNA, and the V and J calls and clone size come from that table. Of about 190,000 clones in the sample, around 80% were seen once. Germline CDR1 reads SGHRS; CDR2 reads YFSETQ. The germline V and J ends were trimmed by 0 bases and 4 bases, with 10 bases remaining between them. The CDR3 loop spans 15 amino acids. This clone was recorded a few times.

The source of this sequence is an elderly woman with active or convalescent COVID-19. The chain has TRBV5-1 and TRBJ2-2, with D perhaps TRBD1 (6 bases). The specimen sequenced was peripheral blood. As DNA, the CDR3 is TGCGCCAGCAGCTTGGGGGGCAGGGGCACCGGGGAGCTGTTTTTT. It encodes CASSLGGRGTGELFF.